This section outlines one T cell receptor (beta chain) sequence together with its context. Its antigen remains undetermined. No per-base quality is available; no much larger clone lies one base away. The germline V gene provides CDR1 SGHVS and CDR2 FNYEAQ. The cysteine opens and the phenylalanine closes a CDR3 of 19 amino acids. Only the CDR3 region is kept as DNA, spanning 57 bases read in frame from base 1. V ends up 1 base short and J 5 bases short, with an unmatched junction base count of 18. Using the deep immunoSEQ assay, multiplex PCR amplified TCR CDR3 regions from genomic DNA. For each cell subset, the extracted genomic DNA was distributed evenly across all wells of several immunoSEQ 96-well plates, and each plate served as one replicate. For sorted subsets, each replicate PCR was loaded with 200 ng genomic DNA, equivalent to 30,000 or so T cell genomes. The purified libraries were quantified using a Qubit 3.0 fluorometer, sized with a Bioanalyzer 2100, and then quantified again using the KAPA Library Quantification kit. Every immunoSEQ 96-well plate was sequenced on a separate single-read 150-cycle Illumina NextSeq 550 flow cell. The study's processing was this. The immunoSEQ output contained only junctional sequences without quality scores, so filtering could not match that applied to full-length reads. To assign V/J genes and CDR3, sequences were annotated against IMGT germline references using PyIR, a Python wrapper for IgBLAST v1.9. Reads were removed for weak V/J assignments (E-value above 1e-6), missing CDR3, stop codons, out-of-frame junctions, or ambiguous translated residues. V3J clonotypes were defined as sequences sharing the same inferred V gene, J gene, and CDR3 amino acid sequence. Percentage overlap between repertoires was calculated by dividing the number of shared unique clonotypes by the size of the smaller repertoire. RTK rarefaction, the Chao1 estimator, and Recon v2.1 estimates of unobserved clonotypes were used to assess repertoire richness. For all TCRbeta clonotypes obtained by the gDNA method from four donors, generation probabilities were computed with OLGA. Here the immuneACCESS table is served through TCRdb, limited to in-frame sequences with V and J called. Missing clones are a known gap in these copies; in checked studies unresolved V genes cover under half, and the rest lacks a known reason. V and J calls and clone size are as listed in that table; D and trimming were resolved from the DNA. This sample holds a few hundred thousand clones; about 96% were observed only once. Of the sample, around 0.06% falls within the top ten clones.

The data belong to a study of shared clonotypes between healthy human individuals (dated by TCRdb to 2019 to 2021). With respect to the entire study: A few men and two women, aged 18 to 49 years, made up the cohort. For each donor, CD4 naive and CD4 memory were each run on three plates, CD8 naive on two plates, and CD8 memory on one plate. The study deeply sequenced blood TCR repertoires of about 5 healthy adults to estimate repertoire size and the extent of clonotype sharing between individuals. To increase sequencing depth and limit assay-specific biases, TCR repertoire library preparation and sequencing were carried out by different laboratories using diverse techniques. Each donor's leukapheresis produced roughly between about 0.8 and 8.9 billion PBMCs. Study-wide findings and limitations: The small number of donors limited the genetic and exposure-history diversity represented. Pairwise subsampling led to the expectation that sequencing depth would affect the degree of clonotype sharing among donors. Estimated clonotype richness was generally larger for naive than for memory subsets. When a handful of donors were compared, the shared fraction of clonotypes was about 5.2% for naive CD4, roughly 3.4% for naive CD8, more than 2% for memory CD4, and about 0.36% for memory CD8. Clonotypes shared by all four sorted-subset donors showed higher generation probabilities than non-shared clonotypes. Sampling was restricted to blood, and TCR repertoires in tissue are likely to differ from TCR repertoires in blood. Even with the large sequencing depth, rarefaction of the sorted-subset datasets indicated that sequencing was incomplete.

The donors were healthy, HIV-negative adults with no recently reported acute infections or vaccinations. Every donor was a Caucasian adult residing in Nashville, Tennessee, USA. Magnetic negative selection was used to enrich CD4+ T cells, after which naive cells were positively selected on CD45RA and the negative fraction became the memory subset. Blood was obtained by leukapheresis, after which PBMCs were separated by Ficoll-Histopaque density gradient centrifugation and cryopreserved in liquid nitrogen vapor phase. Analytical flow cytometry was used to check the purity and quantity of every magnetically sorted T cell population. Genomic DNA was isolated from each sorted fraction and quantified by UV absorbance on a Nanodrop 2000c.

The sequenced sample consisted of naive CD4+ T cells sorted from blood. Taken with the paper, the label for cell subset or site translates to: CD45RA+ positively selected. This sequence was found in a woman aged 25 to 39 in good health. The rearrangement joined TRBV7-6 to TRBJ2-5; 8 bases in between match TRBD2. DNA sequence: TGTGCCAGCAGCTTAGGATTAGAACTAGCGGCTTTGGGAGGGGAGACCCAGTACTTC. Its translation reads: CASSLGLELAALGGETQYF.